This record looks at one T cell receptor (beta chain) sequence and its context. Its specificity is unknown. The data are from a study of cytomegalovirus exposure and HLA in healthy donors. Study-level information: An analysis done earlier identified fewer than 140 million unique TCR beta sequences from around 180 million T cells. Study-wide results and caveats: A later analysis showed TCR association rates differing by HLA locus, peaking at DRB1 and lowest at HLA-C. TCR sequences were mostly rare, though some public TCRs occurred in many donors.

60 Vbeta and 13 Jbeta primers were used in PCR. Per the study methods: Per a later analysis, the number of unique TCR beta chains was about 80 million, of which around 9.9 million were shared. Sequencing used immunoSEQ multiplex PCR; TCRdb keeps in-frame clones, though not all of them. V, J and clone size derive from that table, while D and trimming were established from the DNA sequence. The sample contains around 91,000 clones, around 78% of which appear only once. Germline lookup yields CDR1 LNHDA and CDR2 SQIVND (reference sequence). Trimming removed 6 bases at V and 6 bases at J, with 19 bases between. The CDR3 totals 15 residues.

J is TRBJ2-3 and V is TRBV19; possibly TRBD1 for D (6 bases). This clonotype was obtained from a male donor in good health and CMV-seropositive. Source material: PBMCs. The CDR3 sequence is CASSVGRYRVDTQYF. The CDR3 nucleotides read TGTGCCAGTAGCGTCGGGCGCTACAGGGTGGATACGCAGTATTTT.